The clone carrying this TCR beta chain was counted once. Its matching antigen is unknown. The CDR3 runs to 17 residues. V lost 7 bases to trimming and J lost 2 bases; unmatched junction nucleotides: 12. Germline V gives CDR1 MNHEY, CDR2 SVGEGT. This sample was included in a study of response to subunit inactivated influenza vaccine. Regarding the study as a whole: Only a handful of new T cells, the authors suggested, are recruited with each seasonal influenza vaccination.

MiXCR, applied by TCRdb to the RT-PCR reads, yields one record per CDR3 protein. The sample contains around 520,000 distinct CDR3 sequences, 25% of which appear only once. The receptor's source is a man in his fifties who received an inactivated influenza vaccine. The rearrangement joins TRBV6-2 or TRBV6-3 to TRBJ2-2; the match to TRBD2 covers 8 bases. Source: CD4+ T cells sorted from PBMCs, taken 4 to 6 days after vaccination. The CDR3: CASKAPGGNLNTGELFF. Written as DNA, the CDR3 is TGTGCCAGCAAGGCTCCGGGAGGGAACCTTAACACCGGGGAGCTGTTTTTT.